This TCR beta chain was captured in a study of T cell responses to AZD1222 COVID-19 vaccine. TCRdb's table, derived via immunoSEQ multiplex PCR, lists solely in-frame clones and lacks some. This table holds 140,000 to 150,000 clones, roughly 88% found once. A remark on this clone: No antigen is known for it.

CDR3 length equals 20 residues. Germline loops: CDR1 LGHDT, CDR2 YNNKEL (reference sequence). Trimming at V came to 4 bases and at J to 0 bases, leaving 13 bases not matched to a gene. Broader study findings: Baseline seropositives among AZD1222 recipients totaled only 6 or 7. The sample set comprised mostly white British donors with more females, and clonal diversity was possibly underestimated.

Combined were second doses at about 4 or about 12 weeks. This clonotype originated in an adult who received the AZD1222 COVID-19 vaccine. Material: peripheral blood, obtained 28 days after the second AZD1222 dose. This chain links TRBV3-1 (or the pseudogene TRBV3-2) with TRBJ1-4; 11 bases match TRBD1. The CDR3 coding sequence is TGTGCCAGCAGCCCTATACCGGGGACAGGGGGATTAACAACTAATGAAAAACTGTTTTTT. Its protein is CASSPIPGTGGLTTNEKLFF.